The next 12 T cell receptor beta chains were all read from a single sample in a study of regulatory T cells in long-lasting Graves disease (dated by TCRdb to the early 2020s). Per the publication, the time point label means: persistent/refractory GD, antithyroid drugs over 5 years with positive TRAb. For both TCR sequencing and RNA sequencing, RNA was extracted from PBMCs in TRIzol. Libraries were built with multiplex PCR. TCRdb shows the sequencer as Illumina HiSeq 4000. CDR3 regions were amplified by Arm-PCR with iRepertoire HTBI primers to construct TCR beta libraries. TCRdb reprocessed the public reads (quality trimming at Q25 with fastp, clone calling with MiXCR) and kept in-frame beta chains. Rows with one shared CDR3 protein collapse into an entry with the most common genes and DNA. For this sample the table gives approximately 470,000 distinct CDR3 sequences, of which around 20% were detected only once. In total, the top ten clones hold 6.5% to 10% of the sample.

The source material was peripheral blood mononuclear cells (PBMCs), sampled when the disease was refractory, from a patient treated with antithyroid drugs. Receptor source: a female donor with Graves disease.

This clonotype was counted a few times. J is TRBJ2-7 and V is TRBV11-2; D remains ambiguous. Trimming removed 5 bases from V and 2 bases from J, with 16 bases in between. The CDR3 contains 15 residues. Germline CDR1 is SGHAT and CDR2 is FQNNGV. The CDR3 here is CASSQGVTNAYEQYF. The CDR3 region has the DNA TGTGCCAGCAGCCAAGGTGTGACGAACGCCTACGAGCAGTACTTC.

CDR3 region: CASSQASGTGEYGYTF. CDR3 coding DNA: TGTGCCAGCAGCCAAGCGTCCGGGACAGGGGAATATGGCTACACCTTC. The chain is built from TRBV4-2 and TRBJ1-2; TRBD1 matches 10 bases. CDR1 LGHNA and CDR2 YNFKEQ come from the germline V gene. The CDR3 runs to 16 residues. The V segment lost 1 base and the J segment 5 bases; nucleotides outside the gene matches: 7.

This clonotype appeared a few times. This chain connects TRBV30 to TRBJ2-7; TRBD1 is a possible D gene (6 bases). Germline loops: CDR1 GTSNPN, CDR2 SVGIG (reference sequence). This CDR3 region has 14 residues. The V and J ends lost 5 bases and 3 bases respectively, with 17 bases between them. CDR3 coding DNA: TGTGCCTGGGGCGCCGGGACAATGGACTACGAGCAGTACTTC. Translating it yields CAWGAGTMDYEQYF.

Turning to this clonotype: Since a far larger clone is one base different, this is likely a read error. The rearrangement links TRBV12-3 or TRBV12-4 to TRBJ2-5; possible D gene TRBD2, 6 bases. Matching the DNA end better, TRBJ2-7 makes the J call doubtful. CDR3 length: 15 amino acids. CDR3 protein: CAGRMGLASSYEQYF. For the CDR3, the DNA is TGTGCCGGCAGGATGGGACTCGCGAGCTCCTACGAGCAGTACTTC.

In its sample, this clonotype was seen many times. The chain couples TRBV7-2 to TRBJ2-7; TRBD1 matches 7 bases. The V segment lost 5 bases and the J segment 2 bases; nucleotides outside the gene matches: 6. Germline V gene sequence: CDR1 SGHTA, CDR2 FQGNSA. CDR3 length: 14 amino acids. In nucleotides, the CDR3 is TGTGCCAGCAGCATACACAGGGGAACCTACGAGCAGTACTTC. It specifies CASSIHRGTYEQYF.

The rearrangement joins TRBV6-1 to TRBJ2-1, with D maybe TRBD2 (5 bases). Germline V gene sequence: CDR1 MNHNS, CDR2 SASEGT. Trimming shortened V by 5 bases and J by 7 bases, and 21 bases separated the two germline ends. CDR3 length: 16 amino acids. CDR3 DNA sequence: TGTGCCAGCAGTACTCTTGGCGGGCCCCGAAGGAATGAGCAGTTCTTC. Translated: CASSTLGGPRRNEQFF.

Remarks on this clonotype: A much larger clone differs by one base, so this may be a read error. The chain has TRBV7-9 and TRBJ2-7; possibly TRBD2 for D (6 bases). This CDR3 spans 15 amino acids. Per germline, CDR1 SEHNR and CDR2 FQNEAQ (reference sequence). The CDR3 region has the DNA TGTGCCGGCAGCCACTATCGGGGGAGCTCCTACGAGCAGTACTTC. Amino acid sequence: CAGSHYRGSSYEQYF.

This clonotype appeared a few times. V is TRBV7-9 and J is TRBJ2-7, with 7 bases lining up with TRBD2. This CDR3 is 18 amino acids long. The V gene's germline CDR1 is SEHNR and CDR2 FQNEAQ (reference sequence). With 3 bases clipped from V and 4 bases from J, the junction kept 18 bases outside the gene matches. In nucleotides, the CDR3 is TGTGCCAGCAGCTTCTCCTCCCTTAGCGGGTCGGTAATTTACGAGCAGTACTTC. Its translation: CASSFSSLSGSVIYEQYF.

CDR3 coding DNA: TGTGCCAGCAGCGTAGATTTGGCGGAAAAACTGTTTTTT. Translating it yields CASSVDLAEKLFF. The chain joins TRBV9 to TRBJ1-4, with D unclear. V shed 0 bases and J shed 8 bases, with 8 bases lying between them. Germline V gene lookup returns CDR1 SGDLS and CDR2 YYNGEE. The CDR3 length is 13 residues. The full variable domain, rest sourced from reference TRBV9 and TRBJ1-4, is DSGVTQTPKHLITATGQRVTLRCSPRSGDLSVYWYQQSLDQGLQFLIQYYNGEERAKGNILERFSAQQFPDLHSELNLSSLELGDSALYFCASSVDLAEKLFFGSGTQLSVL.

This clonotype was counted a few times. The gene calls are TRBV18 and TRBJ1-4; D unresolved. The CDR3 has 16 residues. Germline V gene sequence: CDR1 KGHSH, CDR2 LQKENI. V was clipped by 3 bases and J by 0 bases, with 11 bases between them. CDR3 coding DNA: TGTGCCAGCTCACCGGCGCAGACCGCAACTAATGAAAAACTGTTTTTT. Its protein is CASSPAQTATNEKLFF.

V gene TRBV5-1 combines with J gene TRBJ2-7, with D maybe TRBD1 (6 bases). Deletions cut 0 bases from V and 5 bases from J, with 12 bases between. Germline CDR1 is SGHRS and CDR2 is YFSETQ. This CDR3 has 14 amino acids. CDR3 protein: CASSLEAGADEQYF. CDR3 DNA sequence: TGCGCCAGCAGCTTGGAAGCAGGGGCGGACGAGCAGTACTTC. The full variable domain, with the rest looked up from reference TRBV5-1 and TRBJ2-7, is KAGVTQTPRYLIKTRGQQVTLSCSPISGHRSVSWYQQTPGQGLQFLFEYFSETQRNKGNFPGRFSGRQFSNSRSEMNVSTLELGDSALYLCASSLEAGADEQYFGPGTRLTVT.

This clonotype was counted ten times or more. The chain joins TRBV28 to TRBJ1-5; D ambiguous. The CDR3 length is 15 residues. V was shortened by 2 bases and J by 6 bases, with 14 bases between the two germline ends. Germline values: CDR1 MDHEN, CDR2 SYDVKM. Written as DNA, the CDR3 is TGTGCCAGCAGTTTACACCTCATAGTAGGTCAGCCCCAGCATTTT. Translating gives CASSLHLIVGQPQHF.